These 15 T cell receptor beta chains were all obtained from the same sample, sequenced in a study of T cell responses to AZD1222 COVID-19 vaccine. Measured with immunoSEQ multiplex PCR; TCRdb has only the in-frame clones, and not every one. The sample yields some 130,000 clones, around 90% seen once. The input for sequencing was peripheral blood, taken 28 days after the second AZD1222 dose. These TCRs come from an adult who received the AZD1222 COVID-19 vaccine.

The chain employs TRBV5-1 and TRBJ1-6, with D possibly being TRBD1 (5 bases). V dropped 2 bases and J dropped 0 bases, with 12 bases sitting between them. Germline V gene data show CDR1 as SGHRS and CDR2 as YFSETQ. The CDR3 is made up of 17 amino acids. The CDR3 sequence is CASSLGTASSYNSPLHF. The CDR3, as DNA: TGCGCCAGCAGCTTAGGGACGGCGAGCTCCTATAATTCACCCCTCCACTTT.

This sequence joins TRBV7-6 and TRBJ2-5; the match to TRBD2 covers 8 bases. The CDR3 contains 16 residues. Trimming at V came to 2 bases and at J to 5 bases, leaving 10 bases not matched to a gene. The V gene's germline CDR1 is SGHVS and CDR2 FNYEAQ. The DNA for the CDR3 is TGTGCCAGCAGCTTAAGATTAGCGGGGCCCAGGGAGACCCAGTACTTC. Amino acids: CASSLRLAGPRETQYF.

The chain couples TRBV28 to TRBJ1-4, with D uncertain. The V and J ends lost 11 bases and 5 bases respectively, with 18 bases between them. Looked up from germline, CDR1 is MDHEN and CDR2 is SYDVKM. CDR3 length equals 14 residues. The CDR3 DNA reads TGTGCCGGTCGGGGTGGAGGGCTGAATGAAAAACTGTTTTTT. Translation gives CAGRGGGLNEKLFF.

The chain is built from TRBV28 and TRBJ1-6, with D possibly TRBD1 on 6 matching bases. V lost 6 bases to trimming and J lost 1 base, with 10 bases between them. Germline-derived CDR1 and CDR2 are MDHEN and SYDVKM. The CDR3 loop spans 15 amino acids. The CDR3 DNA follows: TGTGCCAGCAGGGGGGCGGGTTCCTATAATTCACCCCTCCACTTT. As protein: CASRGAGSYNSPLHF.

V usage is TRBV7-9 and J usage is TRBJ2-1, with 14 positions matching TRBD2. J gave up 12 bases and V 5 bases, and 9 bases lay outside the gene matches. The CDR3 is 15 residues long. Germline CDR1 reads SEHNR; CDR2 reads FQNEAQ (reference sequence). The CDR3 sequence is CASSPGLAGESRQFF. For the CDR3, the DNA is TGTGCCAGCAGCCCGGGACTAGCGGGAGAATCGCGGCAGTTCTTC.

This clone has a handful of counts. CDR3 DNA sequence: TGTGCCAGCTCACTCCCTGGGGAAAAACTGTTTTTT. This codes for CASSLPGEKLFF. The V and J genes are TRBV18 and TRBJ1-4; D gene uncertain. V shed 4 bases and J shed 8 bases, with 8 bases lying between them. CDR1 KGHSH and CDR2 LQKENI come from the germline V gene. This CDR3 has 12 amino acids. Drawing the rest from reference TRBV18 and TRBJ1-4, the complete variable domain is NAGVMQNPRHLVRRRGQEARLRCSPMKGHSHVYWYRQLPEEGLKFMVYLQKENIIDESGMPKERFSAEFPKEGPSILRIQQVVRGDSAAYFCASSLPGEKLFFGSGTQLSVL.

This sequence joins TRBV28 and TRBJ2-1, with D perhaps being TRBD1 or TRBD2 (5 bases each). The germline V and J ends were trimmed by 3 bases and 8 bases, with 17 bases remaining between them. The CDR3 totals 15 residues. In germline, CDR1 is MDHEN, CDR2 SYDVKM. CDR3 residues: CASSLVGVLSDEQFF. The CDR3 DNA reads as TGTGCCAGCAGTTTGGTGGGGGTCCTATCCGATGAGCAGTTCTTC.

This chain's CDR3 is CASRTGTGPYEQYF. In DNA, the CDR3 is TGTGCCAGCAGAACCGGGACAGGGCCCTACGAGCAGTACTTC. This sequence joins TRBV28 and TRBJ2-7; TRBD1 agrees at 9 bases. The CDR3 is made up of 14 amino acids. Germline lookup yields CDR1 MDHEN and CDR2 SYDVKM. V trimming: 6 bases; J trimming: 2 bases; junction bases outside the gene matches: 5.

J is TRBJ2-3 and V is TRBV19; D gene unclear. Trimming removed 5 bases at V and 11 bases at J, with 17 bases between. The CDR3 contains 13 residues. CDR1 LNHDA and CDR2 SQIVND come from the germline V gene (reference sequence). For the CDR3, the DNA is TGTGCCAGTAGTCCCCCGGCTGTAAAGGGGCAGTATTTT. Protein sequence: CASSPPAVKGQYF. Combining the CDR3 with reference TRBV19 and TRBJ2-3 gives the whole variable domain DGGITQSPKYLFRKEGQNVTLSCEQNLNHDAMYWYRQDPGQGLRLIYYSQIVNDFQKGDIAEGYSVSREKKESFPLTVTSAQKNPTAFYLCASSPPAVKGQYFGPGTRLTVL.

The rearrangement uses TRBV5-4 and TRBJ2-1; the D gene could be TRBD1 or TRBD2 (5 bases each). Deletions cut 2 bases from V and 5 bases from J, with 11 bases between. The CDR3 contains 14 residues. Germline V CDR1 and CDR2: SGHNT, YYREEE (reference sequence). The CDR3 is CASSLTGTNNEQFF. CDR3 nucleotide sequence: TGTGCCAGCAGCTTAACCGGGACCAACAATGAGCAGTTCTTC.

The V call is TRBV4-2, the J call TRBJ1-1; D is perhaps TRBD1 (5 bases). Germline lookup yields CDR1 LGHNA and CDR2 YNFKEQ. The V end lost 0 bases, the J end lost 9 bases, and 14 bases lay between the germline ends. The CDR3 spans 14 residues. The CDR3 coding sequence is TGTGCCAGCAGCCAAGACCGGGGGGGTTCTCAAGCTTTCTTT. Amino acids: CASSQDRGGSQAFF.

In nucleotides, the CDR3 is TGTGCCAGCAGCTCCGGACCGGGTACGTTGGAAGCTTTCTTT. The encoded protein is CASSSGPGTLEAFF. The chain recombines TRBV7-9 with TRBJ1-1; D is unclear. Trimming took off 4 bases at V and 8 bases at J, with 17 bases between the two ends. In germline, CDR1 is SEHNR, CDR2 FQNEAQ (reference sequence). The CDR3 runs to 14 residues.

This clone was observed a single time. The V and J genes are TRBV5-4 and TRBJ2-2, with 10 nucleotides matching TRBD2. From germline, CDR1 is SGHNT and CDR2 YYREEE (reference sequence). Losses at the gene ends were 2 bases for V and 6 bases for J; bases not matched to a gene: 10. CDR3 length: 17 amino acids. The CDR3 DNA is TGTGCCAGCAGCTTAGGGGGAAGCGGGAGGGCCGCCGGGGAGCTGTTTTTT. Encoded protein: CASSLGGSGRAAGELFF.

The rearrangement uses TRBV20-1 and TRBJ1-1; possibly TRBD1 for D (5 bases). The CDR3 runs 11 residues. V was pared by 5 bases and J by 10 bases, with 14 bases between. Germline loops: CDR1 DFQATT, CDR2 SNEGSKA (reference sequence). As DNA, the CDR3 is TGCAGTGCTGGGGACGGCGGGGCAGCTTTCTTT. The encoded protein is CSAGDGGAAFF.

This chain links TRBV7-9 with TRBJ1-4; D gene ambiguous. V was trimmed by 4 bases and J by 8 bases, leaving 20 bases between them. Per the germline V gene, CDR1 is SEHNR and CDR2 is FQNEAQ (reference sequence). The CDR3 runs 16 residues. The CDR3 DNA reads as TGTGCCAGCAGCTCTACCGCCGGAGACCGTGGGGAAAAACTGTTTTTT. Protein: CASSSTAGDRGEKLFF.